The sample holds many counts of the clone carrying this TCR beta chain. Its antigen is as yet unknown. V shed 4 bases and J shed 7 bases, with 15 bases lying between them. Per germline, CDR1 SGHKS and CDR2 YYEKEE (reference sequence). This CDR3 has 13 amino acids. The data stem from a study of CD8 T cells in ankylosing spondylitis. Findings of the study overall: Within peripheral blood, clones linked to disease were CD8+ and relatively rare. Existing reports had already noted some motif variants in reactive arthritis synovial fluid and blood. A TCR beta motif of fewer than 10 highly homologous variants seemed to mark ankylosing spondylitis blood. Disease-linked clones reportedly concentrated significantly in matched ankylosing spondylitis synovial fluid.

Using quantitative 5'-RACE with molecular barcodes, the authors made TCR beta libraries. Each CDR3 protein is one row after TCRdb ran MiXCR on the 5' RACE reads. This table has some 220,000 distinct CDR3 sequences, just under 7.5% appearing once. The chain combines TRBV5-5 with TRBJ2-7; perhaps TRBD2 as D (6 bases). The sequenced sample was blood, either unsorted or a sorted T cell fraction (not recorded which). The source is a male donor with ankylosing spondylitis. The CDR3: CASSLFAGIEQYF. The CDR3 DNA reads TGTGCCAGCAGCCTGTTTGCGGGGATTGAGCAGTACTTC.